This TCR beta chain was sequenced for a study of OX40 agonist ivuxolimab in advanced cancers. General study results and limits: Among expanded peripheral T cells, antigen specificity went undetermined.

V lost 3 bases and J 8 bases, leaving 19 bases between the germline ends. Germline CDR1 LNHDA, CDR2 SQIVND (reference sequence). CDR3 length: 15 amino acids. Remarks on this clone: The antigen remains undetermined.

Sequenced by immunoSEQ multiplex PCR; TCRdb stores in-frame clones only, minus some. This table holds about 100,000 clones, around 89% found once. The chain uses TRBV19 and TRBJ1-2; D remains ambiguous. This material consisted of CD4+ or CD8+ T cells sorted from blood, taken in a trial of the OX40 agonist ivuxolimab. This sequence originates from an adult with an advanced solid tumor such as melanoma, head and neck, liver or kidney cancer. CDR3 residues: CASSIHGRVYMGYTF. CDR3 coding DNA: TGTGCCAGTAGTATCCACGGACGGGTGTATATGGGCTACACCTTC.